The subject of this entry is one TCR beta chain. Antigen unknown. The data were taken from a study of CD8+CD57+ T cells in acquired aplastic anemia. Across the whole study: Sorted CD4+ and CD8+ cells yielded DNA averaging around 3 ug.

Whoever was chosen for sequencing had shown CD8+CD57+ cell expansion by flow cytometry. The study profiled TCR beta VDJ and CDR3 using genomic DNA as template. TCRdb re-analysed the reads in MiXCR, keeping a single row per CDR3 protein. The data show 310,000 or so distinct CDR3 sequences, approximately 58% seen once. General observations from the study: In CD8+ cells, Simpson's diversity showed no significant difference between patients and controls. Patients and controls shared twenty-nine CD8+ CDR3 sequences, highly expressed in patients.

The CDR3 runs 14 residues. Germline V gene lookup returns CDR1 ENHRY and CDR2 SYGVKD. Between the trimmed V and J ends, which lost 3 bases and 4 bases, there was a span of 13 bases. This chain uses TRBV10-3 with TRBJ2-7, with D unresolved. The sequencing sample was made of sorted CD4+, CD8+, or CD8+CD57+ T cells (not recorded which) from PBMCs. The sequence was collected from a human donor with aplastic anemia. The CDR3 loop reads CAISDRYLGYEQYF. The CDR3 DNA reads as TGTGCCATCAGTGACCGATACCTGGGGTACGAGCAGTACTTC.